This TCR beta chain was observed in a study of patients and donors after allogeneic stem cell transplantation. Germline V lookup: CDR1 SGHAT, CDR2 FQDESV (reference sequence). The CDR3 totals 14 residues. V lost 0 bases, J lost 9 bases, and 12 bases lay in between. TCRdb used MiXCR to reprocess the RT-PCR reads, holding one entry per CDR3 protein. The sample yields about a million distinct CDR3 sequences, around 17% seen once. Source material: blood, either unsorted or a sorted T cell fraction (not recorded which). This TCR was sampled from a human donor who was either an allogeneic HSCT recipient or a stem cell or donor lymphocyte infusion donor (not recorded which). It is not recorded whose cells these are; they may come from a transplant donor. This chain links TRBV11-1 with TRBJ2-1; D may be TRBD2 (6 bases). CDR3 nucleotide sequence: TGTGCCAGCAGCTTAGCGCAAGGGAGGCCTGAGCAGTTCTTC. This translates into CASSLAQGRPEQFF.